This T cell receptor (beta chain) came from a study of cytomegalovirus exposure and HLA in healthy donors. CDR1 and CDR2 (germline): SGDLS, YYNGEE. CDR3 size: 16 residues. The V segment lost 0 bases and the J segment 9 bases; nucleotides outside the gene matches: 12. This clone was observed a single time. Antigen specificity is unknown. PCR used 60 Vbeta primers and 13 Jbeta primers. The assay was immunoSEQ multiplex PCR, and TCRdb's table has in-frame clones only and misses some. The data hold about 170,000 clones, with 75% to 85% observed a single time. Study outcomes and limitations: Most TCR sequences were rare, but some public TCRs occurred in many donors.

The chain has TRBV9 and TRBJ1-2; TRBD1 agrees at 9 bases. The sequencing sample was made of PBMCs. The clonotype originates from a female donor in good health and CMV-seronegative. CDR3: CASSVELGGQGRRYTF. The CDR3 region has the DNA TGTGCCAGCAGCGTAGAATTAGGGGGACAGGGAAGGCGCTACACCTTC.